The 16 T cell receptor beta chains presented below share a single source sample, sequenced in a study of blood T cell repertoires in COVID-19 (TCRdb year 2020). The library was produced with the immunoSEQ multiplex PCR assay. TCRdb's version of the immuneACCESS table is confined to in-frame rearrangements and falls short of the full clone set. An unresolved V gene accounts for under half of the shortfall where checked; the remainder is of unknown origin. A total of 270,000 or so clones appear in this sample, roughly 84% of them only once. About 3.4% of the sample is held by the ten biggest clonotypes. The sequenced material came from peripheral blood. The receptors stem from a woman under 30 with acute or convalescent COVID-19.

The CDR3 DNA reads as TGTGCCAGCAGTTTTGGACAGGGACCCTACGAGCAGTACTTC. Protein sequence: CASSFGQGPYEQYF. The chain is built from TRBV27 and TRBJ2-7; 8 nucleotides align to TRBD1. The CDR3 has 14 amino acids. Losses at the gene ends were 3 bases for V and 2 bases for J; bases not matched to a gene: 3. Looked up from germline, CDR1 is MNHEY and CDR2 is SMNVEV (reference sequence).

V gene TRBV5-1 combines with J gene TRBJ1-2; no clear D gene. The CDR3 covers 11 residues. V lost 4 bases, J lost 8 bases, and 9 bases lay in between. Germline V CDR1 and CDR2: SGHRS, YFSETQ. CDR3 amino acids: CASSSSGGYTF. The CDR3 DNA is TGCGCCAGCAGCAGTTCGGGGGGCTACACCTTC.

The chain uses TRBV29-1 and TRBJ2-1, with a possible D match to TRBD1 (5 bases). The CDR3 has 13 residues. In germline, CDR1 is SQVTM, CDR2 ANQGSEA. The ends were cut back, 5 bases at V and 1 base at J, with 9 bases in the middle. The CDR3 spells CSVFQGSYNEQFF. CDR3 DNA: TGCAGCGTTTTCCAGGGTTCCTACAATGAGCAGTTCTTC.

The V gene is TRBV7-2, the J gene TRBJ2-1; 11 nucleotides line up with TRBD2. Unmatched junction bases numbered 4, after V lost 3 bases and J lost 15 bases. In germline, CDR1 is SGHTA, CDR2 FQGNSA. This CDR3 region has 12 residues. This chain's CDR3 is CASSFLGTSGFF. In nucleotides, the CDR3 is TGTGCCAGCAGCTTTTTGGGGACTAGCGGGTTCTTC.

This CDR3 is CASSQDYSVRLQETQYF. The CDR3 DNA reads as TGTGCCAGCAGCCAAGATTATTCGGTTCGCCTTCAAGAGACCCAGTACTTC. The chain joins TRBV3-1 (or the pseudogene TRBV3-2) to TRBJ2-5; no reliable D call. V lost 0 bases and J lost 2, with 16 bases in between. The CDR3 totals 17 residues. The germline V gene encodes CDR1 LGHDT and CDR2 YNNKEL (reference sequence).

J is TRBJ2-5 and V is TRBV21-1; the table's D call, TRBD2, has no DNA check behind it. TRBV21-1 is listed as a pseudogene. The CDR3 is 16 amino acids. The DNA for the CDR3 is TGTGCCAGCAGCAAAATTTGCGGGAGGGCCCCAGAGACCCAGTACTTC. Protein sequence: CASSKICGRAPETQYF.

J is TRBJ2-3 and V is TRBV7-9; 10 nucleotides align to TRBD2. The germline V gene has CDR1 SEHNR and CDR2 FQNEAQ (reference sequence). This CDR3 has 15 amino acids. J lost 4 bases, V lost 6 bases, and 7 bases had no gene match. CDR3 region: CASRKPSGSADTQYF. CDR3 DNA sequence: TGTGCCAGCAGAAAACCTAGCGGGAGCGCAGATACGCAGTATTTT.

The chain carries TRBV7-2 and TRBJ2-3, with TRBD2 as a possible D gene (6 bases). The CDR3 sequence is 15 residues long. The germline V gene encodes CDR1 SGHTA and CDR2 FQGNSA. The V and J ends lost 5 bases and 8 bases respectively, with 20 bases between them. The DNA for the CDR3 is TGTGCCAGCAGCACTACTCCGGGACTTTTGGTTACGCAGTATTTT. Amino acid sequence: CASSTTPGLLVTQYF. The entire variable domain, with the rest obtained from reference TRBV7-2 and TRBJ2-3, is as follows: GAGVSQSPSNKVTEKGKDVELRCDPISGHTALYWYRQSLGQGLEFLIYFQGNSAPDKSGLPSDRFSAERTGGSVSTLTIQRTQQEDSAVYLCASSTTPGLLVTQYFGPGTRLTVL.

This sequence joins TRBV7-9 and TRBJ2-5; maybe TRBD2 (6 bases). Germline V gives CDR1 SEHNR, CDR2 FQNEAQ (reference sequence). The CDR3 runs to 14 residues. V gave up 1 base and J gave up 7 bases, with 13 bases separating them. The CDR3 nucleotides read TGTGCCAGCAGCTTAGTTCGGGACGGGGGGACCCAGTACTTC. Protein product: CASSLVRDGGTQYF.

CDR3 DNA: TGTGCCAGCAGTTACTGGGTCACCGGGGGTGAGCAGTTCTTC. It translates to CASSYWVTGGEQFF. This chain connects TRBV6-2 or TRBV6-3 to TRBJ2-1; D is perhaps TRBD2 (6 bases). The ends were cut back, 1 base at V and 9 bases at J, with 13 bases in the middle. This CDR3 spans 14 amino acids. Per germline, CDR1 MNHEY and CDR2 SVGEGT.

The chain combines TRBV29-1 with TRBJ2-7; D is unresolved. Germline V CDR1 and CDR2: SQVTM, ANQGSEA. V was cut by 3 bases and J by 2 bases, with 8 bases left in between. The CDR3 is 12 residues long. This chain's CDR3 is CSVDSDTYEQYF. CDR3 DNA sequence: TGCAGCGTTGACTCTGACACCTACGAGCAGTACTTC.

The rearrangement joins TRBV18 to TRBJ1-1, with 7 nucleotides matching TRBD1. The CDR3 runs to 18 residues. The junction had 11 bases not matched to a gene; V was cut back by 0 bases and J by 1 base. Germline values: CDR1 KGHSH, CDR2 LQKENI. CDR3 DNA sequence: TGTGCCAGCTCACCACCTGGGAAATCAGGGGGATGGAACACTGAAGCTTTCTTT. Protein product: CASSPPGKSGGWNTEAFF.

The J gene is TRBJ1-3, the V gene TRBV6-9; perhaps TRBD1 as D (5 bases). The V and J ends lost 7 bases and 4 bases respectively, with 5 bases between them. CDR3 size: 11 residues. Germline V CDR1 and CDR2: MNHGY, SVAAGI. In DNA form, the CDR3 reads TGTGCCAGCAACAGGGGAAACACCATATATTTT. Encoded protein: CASNRGNTIYF.

The chain joins TRBV28 to TRBJ2-1; 16 positions agree with TRBD2. With V trimmed by 0 bases and J by 7 bases, 0 bases remained unmatched. CDR1 is MDHEN, CDR2 SYDVKM, per germline. CDR3 length: 16 residues. CDR3 region: CASSLWGLAGGNEQFF. CDR3 nucleotides: TGTGCCAGCAGTTTATGGGGACTAGCGGGAGGGAATGAGCAGTTCTTC.

The V and J genes are TRBV30 and TRBJ2-7; 11 bases are shared with TRBD2. With V trimmed by 0 bases and J by 7 bases, 5 bases remained unmatched. The CDR3 covers 14 residues. Germline lookup yields CDR1 GTSNPN and CDR2 SVGIG (reference sequence). The CDR3 loop reads CAWSVLAGAGEQYF. CDR3 nucleotides: TGTGCCTGGAGTGTACTAGCGGGAGCGGGGGAGCAGTACTTC.

This chain joins TRBV10-3 and TRBJ2-7; maybe TRBD1 (5 bases). V was cut by 10 bases and J by 5 bases, with 21 bases left in between. Germline lookup yields CDR1 ENHRY and CDR2 SYGVKD. The length of the CDR3 is 14 residues. In DNA form, the CDR3 reads TGTGCCAGCATGGCCCCCCACAGGAACGACGAGCAGTACTTC. It yields the protein CASMAPHRNDEQYF.